Below are 23 T cell receptor beta chains sequenced from a single sample in a study of T cells in Graves' hyperthyroidism and ophthalmopathy. What was amplified from RNA transcripts were TCR beta CDR3 regions. A first-round RT-PCR of the TCR CDR3 used the HTBI primer set. MiXCR was run by TCRdb on the multiplex PCR reads, yielding one entry per CDR3 protein. In the table there are about 640,000 distinct CDR3 sequences, around 20% of which are singletons. The sample consisted of blood. The receptors originated from a man younger than 40 with Graves' ophthalmopathy.

Regarding this clonotype: A much larger clone differs by one base, so this may be a read error. V and J are TRBV5-1 and TRBJ2-1; 8 bases are a match to TRBD2. Per the germline V gene, CDR1 is SGHRS and CDR2 is YFSETQ. The CDR3 loop spans 15 amino acids. The CDR3 spells CASSLERGSYNERFF. The CDR3 coding sequence is TGCGCCAGCAGCTTGGAGCGGGGGTCCTACAATGAGCGGTTCTTC.

This clonotype has a count of ten or more. The rearrangement uses TRBV28 and TRBJ2-3, with 9 bases that match TRBD2. The CDR3 sequence is 16 residues long. The germline gives CDR1 MDHEN, CDR2 SYDVKM. V lost 5 bases to trimming and J lost 0 bases; unmatched junction nucleotides: 6. The chain's CDR3 is CASSPASGASTDTQYF. The CDR3 DNA sequence: TGTGCCAGCAGTCCGGCTAGCGGGGCCAGCACAGATACGCAGTATTTT. The full variable domain, in which reference TRBV28 and TRBJ2-3 provide the parts outside the CDR3, is DVKVTQSSRYLVKRTGEKVFLECVQDMDHENMFWYRQDPGLGLRLIYFSYDVKMKEKGDIPEGYSVSREKKERFSLILESASTNQTSMYLCASSPASGASTDTQYFGPGTRLTVL.

This chain connects TRBV27 to TRBJ2-1; tentatively, D is TRBD1 or TRBD2 (5 bases each). CDR1 and CDR2 from the germline V gene are MNHEY and SMNVEV (reference sequence). Trimming pared 8 bases from V and 7 bases from J, leaving 15 bases between. The CDR3 covers 13 residues. For the CDR3, the DNA is TGTGCCAGCTGGGGCGGATGGGGGAATGAGCAGTTCTTC. This encodes CASWGGWGNEQFF.

Many counts were recorded for this clonotype. The chain carries TRBV5-1 and TRBJ2-1; either TRBD1 or TRBD2 may fit D (5 bases each). The CDR3 runs 13 residues. V lost 7 bases and J lost 6, with 14 bases in between. In germline, CDR1 is SGHRS, CDR2 YFSETQ. The CDR3 region is CASRGWGVNEQFF. CDR3 nucleotides: TGCGCCAGCCGGGGCTGGGGAGTCAATGAGCAGTTCTTC.

This clonotype was seen a few times. The chain is built from TRBV6-1 and TRBJ2-7; D unresolved. Per germline, CDR1 MNHNS and CDR2 SASEGT. V was pared by 5 bases and J by 1 base, with 12 bases between. The CDR3 is made up of 14 amino acids. Written as DNA, the CDR3 is TGTGCCAGCAGTCAACCCGCTCGGTCCTACGAGCAGTACTTC. The encoded protein is CASSQPARSYEQYF.

This clonotype was recorded many times. V and J are TRBV20-1 and TRBJ2-5, with 8 bases aligning to TRBD2. The CDR3 totals 15 residues. From germline, CDR1 is DFQATT and CDR2 SNEGSKA (reference sequence). V gave up 5 bases and J gave up 0 bases; unmatched junction bases: 8. The CDR3, as DNA: TGCAGTGCTGCTGGACTAGCTCCTGACCAAGAGACCCAGTACTTC. It specifies CSAAGLAPDQETQYF.

The table lists this clonotype with a few counts. CDR3 in DNA: TGTGCCAGTGCAACGGTCGGGGAGCTGTTTTTT. Protein product: CASATVGELFF. This rearrangement joins TRBV19 to TRBJ2-2; D ambiguous. Germline lookup yields CDR1 LNHDA and CDR2 SQIVND (reference sequence). The CDR3 covers 11 residues. Trimming left V 8 bases short and J 7 bases short, with 8 bases between.

This clonotype was observed once. CDR3: CASSLLLGTGRHEQYF. The DNA for the CDR3 is TGTGCCAGCAGTTTACTCCTCGGGACAGGAAGACACGAGCAGTACTTC. This chain connects TRBV6-5 to TRBJ2-7, with 8 bases matching TRBD1. Germline V gives CDR1 MNHEY, CDR2 SVGAGI. Losses at the gene ends were 4 bases for V and 5 bases for J; bases not matched to a gene: 13. The CDR3 covers 16 residues.

Only a few counts were recorded for this clonotype. The chain is built from TRBV20-1 and TRBJ2-7; D remains ambiguous. The CDR3 is made up of 10 amino acids. V lost 5 bases, J lost 3 bases, and 5 bases lay in between. The germline gives CDR1 DFQATT, CDR2 SNEGSKA (reference sequence). The CDR3: CSAGFYEQYF. In nucleotides, the CDR3 is TGCAGTGCTGGGTTCTACGAGCAGTACTTC.

This clonotype came up a few times. This chain joins TRBV27 and TRBJ1-2; D gene uncertain. V lost 1 base and J lost 5, with 14 bases in between. The CDR3 runs 15 residues. In germline, CDR1 is MNHEY, CDR2 SMNVEV (reference sequence). The CDR3 protein is CASSLYPAADYGYTF. The DNA for the CDR3 is TGTGCCAGCAGTTTATATCCCGCGGCAGATTATGGCTACACCTTC.

This clonotype was seen repeatedly, ten times or more. The chain recombines TRBV28 with TRBJ1-2; the D gene is possibly TRBD1 (5 bases). This CDR3 region has 14 residues. The germline V and J ends were trimmed by 6 bases and 4 bases, with 15 bases remaining between them. Germline V lookup: CDR1 MDHEN, CDR2 SYDVKM. The CDR3 sequence is CASSLGPVSYGYTF. The CDR3, as DNA: TGTGCCAGCAGCTTGGGGCCCGTTAGCTATGGCTACACCTTC.

This clonotype was seen more than once but under ten times. The V gene is TRBV4-3, the J gene TRBJ2-5; D ambiguous. Germline CDR1 is LGHNA and CDR2 is YSLEER. The CDR3 covers 17 residues. Trimming cost V 0 bases and J 5 bases, with 19 bases left between them. The CDR3 sequence: CASSQDFGPKSRETQYF. CDR3 sequence (DNA): TGCGCCAGCAGCCAAGATTTCGGCCCAAAAAGCCGGGAGACCCAGTACTTC.

This clonotype has only a few counts. The chain employs TRBV20-1 and TRBJ1-5; D is possibly TRBD1 (6 bases). The germline V gene encodes CDR1 DFQATT and CDR2 SNEGSKA (reference sequence). CDR3 length: 15 residues. The ends were cut back, 1 base at V and 4 bases at J, with 14 bases in the middle. This chain's CDR3 is CSARAPQGRNQPQHF. CDR3 bases: TGCAGTGCTAGAGCTCCACAGGGTCGGAATCAGCCCCAGCATTTT.

The chain joins TRBV10-3 to TRBJ1-1, with D unclear. The V gene lost 2 bases and the J gene lost 0 bases, with 4 bases spanning the gap. CDR1 is ENHRY and CDR2 is SYGVKD in the germline V gene. CDR3 length: 13 residues. The CDR3 sequence is CAISEVMNTEAFF. CDR3 nucleotides: TGTGCCATCAGTGAGGTCATGAACACTGAAGCTTTCTTT.

In this sample, this clonotype turned up many times. CDR3 DNA sequence: TGTGCCACCGCCAGGGGTACGAACACCGGGGAGCTGTTTTTT. Protein sequence: CATARGTNTGELFF. The chain links TRBV24-1 to TRBJ2-2; a weak D match, TRBD1 (6 bases). The V gene's germline CDR1 is KGHDR and CDR2 SFDVKD. The V gene lost 9 bases and the J gene lost 0 bases, with 10 bases spanning the gap. This CDR3 region has 14 residues.

This clonotype was counted at least ten times. The chain links TRBV3-1 to TRBJ2-1, with 7 positions matching TRBD2. CDR3 length equals 14 residues. Germline trimming cut 0 bases from V and 6 bases from J; bases unmatched to any gene: 2. Germline loops: CDR1 LGHDT, CDR2 YNNKEL (reference sequence). CDR3 sequence: CASSQEGGSNEQFF. CDR3 coding DNA: TGTGCCAGCAGCCAAGAGGGAGGGAGCAATGAGCAGTTCTTC.

There are many counts of this clonotype. The chain employs TRBV30 and TRBJ2-1; 12 bases fit TRBD1. Germline CDR1 and CDR2: GTSNPN and SVGIG (reference sequence). The CDR3 extends over 14 amino acids. Germline trimming cut 5 bases from V and 7 bases from J; bases unmatched to any gene: 6. In DNA form, the CDR3 reads TGTGCCTGGGGACGGGACAGGGGGCTTAATGAGCAGTTCTTC. Translation gives CAWGRDRGLNEQFF.

This clonotype was seen ten or more times. The genes are TRBV28 and TRBJ2-4; the D is unclear. Per the germline V gene, CDR1 is MDHEN and CDR2 is SYDVKM. The CDR3 is 14 residues long. The ends were cut back, 3 bases at V and 6 bases at J, with 12 bases in the middle. The CDR3 loop reads CASSLPPSTNIQYF. The CDR3 nucleotides are TGTGCCAGCAGTTTGCCCCCTTCCACAAACATTCAGTACTTC. The whole variable domain, filled in from reference TRBV28 and TRBJ2-4, reads DVKVTQSSRYLVKRTGEKVFLECVQDMDHENMFWYRQDPGLGLRLIYFSYDVKMKEKGDIPEGYSVSREKKERFSLILESASTNQTSMYLCASSLPPSTNIQYFGAGTRLSVL.

The chain is built from TRBV7-3 and TRBJ1-1; TRBD1 matches at 8 bases. V lost 5 bases and J lost 1; bases outside the gene matches: 9. The CDR3 spans 16 residues. Germline lookup yields CDR1 SGHTA and CDR2 FQGTGA. The CDR3 protein is CASSGQGGTGNTEAFF. The CDR3 bases are TGTGCCAGCAGCGGACAGGGAGGTACCGGGAACACTGAAGCTTTCTTT.

In this sample, this clonotype turned up many times. This chain's CDR3 is CASSAPSGRAQEQYF. CDR3 coding DNA: TGTGCCAGCAGTGCCCCTAGCGGGAGGGCCCAGGAGCAGTACTTC. The V call is TRBV12-3 or TRBV12-4, the J call TRBJ2-7; TRBD2 matches at 12 bases. Germline trimming cut 5 bases from V and 7 bases from J; bases unmatched to any gene: 9. The CDR3 loop spans 15 amino acids.

The gene calls are TRBV30 and TRBJ2-1; 11 positions match TRBD2. This CDR3 has 15 residues. Germline V gene lookup returns CDR1 GTSNPN and CDR2 SVGIG (reference sequence). This chain's CDR3 is CAGSSASGRSVEQFF. The CDR3 bases are TGTGCAGGATCCAGCGCTAGCGGGAGGTCGGTTGAGCAGTTCTTC. The full variable domain, in which reference TRBV30 and TRBJ2-1 provide the parts outside the CDR3, is SQTIHQWPATLVQPVGSPLSLECTVEGTSNPNLYWYRQAAGRGLQLLFYSVGIGQISSEVPQNLSASRPQDRQFILSSKKLLLSDSGFYLCAGSSASGRSVEQFFGPGTRLTVL.

This clonotype has a count of ten or more. The J gene is TRBJ1-4, the V gene TRBV11-2; D is unresolved. The CDR3 runs 11 residues. Deletions cut 6 bases from V and 5 bases from J, with 4 bases between. Germline lookup yields CDR1 SGHAT and CDR2 FQNNGV. The CDR3 bases are TGTGCCAGCAGGTGGAATGAAAAACTGTTTTTT. Encoded protein: CASRWNEKLFF.

This clonotype was recorded a few times. The CDR3 nucleotides are TGTGCCAGCAGTGATTGGACTGAAGCTTTCTTT. This gives the protein CASSDWTEAFF. V is TRBV6-1 and J is TRBJ1-1; the D is unclear. The V end was cut by 3 bases, the J end by 5 bases, with 4 bases between. CDR1 MNHNS and CDR2 SASEGT come from the germline V gene. This CDR3 is 11 amino acids long.